This T cell receptor beta chain comes out of a study of blood T cell repertoires in COVID-19. Across the whole study: Sample material is recorded as cDNA or gDNA derived from T cells, B-cell-depleted T cells, or PBMCs.

Participants were aged about 18 to 90 years, lived in some 23 US areas, and enrolled virtually. A COVID-19 case had been met by exposed participants during the 2 weeks before study entry. Sequencing was performed with immunoSEQ multiplex PCR; in TCRdb, only in-frame clones are kept and a portion is missing. Here the sample spans 200,000 to 250,000 clones, 90% being singletons. Material: PBMCs or T cells enriched from blood (not recorded which). This receptor was taken from a man aged 30 to 39 who had been exposed to COVID-19.

DNA for the CDR3: TGTGCCTGGAGTAGGTGGAGAAACACTGAAGCTTTCTTT. Its translation is CAWSRWRNTEAFF. The V call is TRBV30, the J call TRBJ1-1; D gene ambiguous. Trimming took 2 bases from V and 2 from J, leaving 9 bases between them. Germline values: CDR1 GTSNPN, CDR2 SVGIG (reference sequence). This CDR3 spans 13 amino acids.